This T cell receptor (beta chain) was sequenced during a study of shared clonotypes between healthy human individuals. This clone turned up a few times. Other DNA sequences from this sample encode an identical CDR3 as well. The CDR3 totals 11 residues. The germline V gene encodes CDR1 DFQATT and CDR2 SNEGSKA (reference sequence). The V gene lost 6 bases and the J gene lost 3 bases, with 8 bases spanning the gap. Sequencing used immunoSEQ multiplex PCR; TCRdb keeps in-frame clones, though not all of them. The data show around 700,000 clones, around two thirds seen once. The V and J genes are TRBV20-1 and TRBJ1-2; D call uncertain. Sequenced input: memory CD4+ T cells sorted from blood. Subset in this sample: CD45RA-negative fraction. The receptor was isolated from a woman between 25 and 40 years old in good health. Here the CDR3 DNA reads TGCAGTGCCCGCCGGGACTATGGCTACACCTTC. Its protein product is CSARRDYGYTF.